The clone carrying this T cell receptor beta chain appeared a single time. After removal of 2 bases from V and 13 bases from J, the junction contained 10 bases not matched to a gene. The CDR3 is 13 amino acids. Per the germline V gene, CDR1 is SGHNT and CDR2 is YYREEE (reference sequence). The sample is drawn from a study of technical replicates of blood from a handful of donors. Some clones are missing from TCRdb's copy, which holds only in-frame ones; the method was immunoSEQ multiplex PCR. The sample records around 68,000 clones, under 98% being singletons. The source is a human donor in good health. The sample comprised T cells isolated from PBMCs. The genes are TRBV5-4 and TRBJ1-2, with 8 positions matching TRBD1. This CDR3 reads CASSFTRGQWATF. In DNA form, the CDR3 reads TGTGCCAGCAGCTTCACCAGGGGGCAATGGGCCACCTTC.